The text below deals with one T cell receptor beta chain. This clonotype turned up a few times. Its antigen remains undetermined. No base qualities exist here, and no much larger clone lies one base off it. The treatment or condition label of this sample denotes: live attenuated yellow fever vaccine strain. At each blood-draw timepoint, two biological replicates of bulk PBMCs were collected. PBMCs were isolated from peripheral blood using a standard Ficoll-Paque protocol. TriZol was used to extract RNA from bulk PBMCs, CD4 and CD8 fractions, and dextramer-positive and dextramer-negative fractions. The data originate from a study of T cells after yellow fever vaccination (dated by TCRdb to about 2019). Broadly, across the study: The SMART-Seq v4 Ultra Low Input RNA kit was used to prepare libraries from fractions with low cell numbers. Two healthy male donors, one aged 18 to 29 and one aged 30 to 40 years, made up the cohort. Blood was drawn at multiple timepoints before and after primary and secondary immunization, with bulk PBMC replicates and cell subsets isolated. Bulk TCR alpha and beta repertoires were sequenced longitudinally to track T-cell clones before and after primary and booster YFV17D yellow fever vaccination. The investigation overall reported the following: The study included only two donors, which limits how far the findings can be generalized. The secondary T-cell response was found to be weaker but faster than the primary response, with a peak reached on day 5 rather than on day 15. After the booster, most of the clones that had expanded following primary vaccination were detected again (almost 98% of CD4 and more than 85% of CD8), which suggests that memory was broadly maintained. Computational filtering was needed because FACS-sorted repertoires could contain abundant contaminating clonotypes from the bulk population. A small share of clonotypes was detected in both CD4 and CD8 compartments, with the overlap likely arising from convergent recombination.

Measured from the cysteine to the phenylalanine, the CDR3 is 15 residues long. CDR3 DNA only is kept here, 45 bases in frame from base 1. Via the germline V gene, CDR1 is MNHEY and CDR2 SVGAGI. From V the trimming removes 2 bases and from J it removes 5 bases, while the gene matches leave 8 bases of the junction unaccounted for. The sequencing machine was an Illumina NovaSeq 6000. TCR cDNA was synthesized by 5'RACE template switching, which introduced a universal primer site and unique molecular identifiers. Priming for cDNA synthesis came from both the TCR alpha and TCR beta constant segments. Two PCR steps were used to amplify libraries, with sample barcodes and sequencing adapters being added in the second step. Sequencing of libraries was performed on Illumina HiSeq 2500 (2x100 bp) or NovaSeq (2x150 bp). The authors processed their data as follows. Demultiplexing of reads and collapsing into UMI consensus sequences were performed with MIGEC, and V(D)J alignment was carried out with MiXCR. Clonotypes responding to the vaccine were identified with edgeR on replicate PBMC samples, with the criteria of FDR below 0.01 and a log2 fold change above 5 up to day 15. Each bulk clonotype was labeled CD4 or CD8 based on which sequenced repertoire, CD4 or CD8, contained the clonotype at higher abundance. TCRdb trimmed the raw reads at Q25, called clones with MiXCR and kept productive beta chains. Here each entry gathers all rows of one CDR3 protein and keeps the most common genes and DNA. V and J calls and clone size were set by TCRdb, not the authors. The sample table holds 230,000 or so distinct CDR3 sequences, of which 3.6% were seen once. The ten largest clones add up to around a fifth of the sample.

The TCR was taken from a young man who received the YFV17D yellow fever vaccine. The V gene is TRBV6-5 and the J gene is TRBJ1-1; 7 bases in the middle match TRBD1. This material consisted of PBMCs, taken 15 days after the yellow fever booster vaccination. The sequence in DNA is TGTGCCAGCAGTTACAAGTACAGGGGTGGAACTGAAGCTTTCTTT. It specifies CASSYKYRGGTEAFF.